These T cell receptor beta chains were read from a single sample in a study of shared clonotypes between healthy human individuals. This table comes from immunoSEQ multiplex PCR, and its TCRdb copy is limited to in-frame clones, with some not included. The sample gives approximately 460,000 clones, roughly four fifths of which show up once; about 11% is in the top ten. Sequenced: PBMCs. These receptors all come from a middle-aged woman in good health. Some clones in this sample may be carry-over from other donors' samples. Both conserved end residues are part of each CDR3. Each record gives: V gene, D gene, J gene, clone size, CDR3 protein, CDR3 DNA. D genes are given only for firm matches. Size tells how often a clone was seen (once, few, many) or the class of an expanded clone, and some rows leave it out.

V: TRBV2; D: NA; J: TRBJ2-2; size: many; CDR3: CASSGRDRGTGELFF; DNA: TGTGCCAGCAGTGGGAGGGACAGAGGCACCGGGGAGCTGTTTTTT
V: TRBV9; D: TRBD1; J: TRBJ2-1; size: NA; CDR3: CASSVPKQGALGEQFF; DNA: TGTGCCAGCAGCGTCCCTAAACAGGGGGCGCTGGGTGAGCAGTTCTTC
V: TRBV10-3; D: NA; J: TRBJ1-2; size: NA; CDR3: CAISESAGWGYTF; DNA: TGTGCCATCAGTGAGTCGGCAGGGTGGGGCTACACCTTC
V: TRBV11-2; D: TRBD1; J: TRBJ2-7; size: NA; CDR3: CASSLVRGTGDLGEQYF; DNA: TGTGCCAGCAGCTTAGTACGCGGGACAGGGGATCTAGGCGAGCAGTACTTC
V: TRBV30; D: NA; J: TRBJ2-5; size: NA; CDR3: CAWSFMGREETQYF; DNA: TGTGCCTGGAGTTTTATGGGTAGGGAAGAGACCCAGTACTTC
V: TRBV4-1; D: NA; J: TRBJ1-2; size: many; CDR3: CASSQEHRVSDYGYTF; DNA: TGCGCCAGCAGCCAAGAACATCGGGTATCGGATTATGGCTACACCTTC
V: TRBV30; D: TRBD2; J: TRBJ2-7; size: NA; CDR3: CAWSLAGGPPYEQYF; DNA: TGTGCCTGGAGTCTAGCGGGAGGGCCCCCCTACGAGCAGTACTTC
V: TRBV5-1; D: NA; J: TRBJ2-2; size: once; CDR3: CASSLDTVNTGELFF; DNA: TGCGCCAGCAGCTTGGATACTGTTAACACCGGGGAGCTGTTTTTT
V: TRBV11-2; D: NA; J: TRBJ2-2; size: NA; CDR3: CASSLSGEITGELFF; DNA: TGTGCCAGCAGCTTATCAGGGGAGATTACCGGGGAGCTGTTTTTT
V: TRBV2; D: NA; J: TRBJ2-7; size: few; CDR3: CASKEYEQYF; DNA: TGTGCCAGCAAGGAGTACGAGCAGTACTTC
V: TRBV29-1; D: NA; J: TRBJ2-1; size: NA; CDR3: CSVGGYSYNEQFF; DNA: TGCAGCGTGGGTGGGTACTCCTACAATGAGCAGTTCTTC
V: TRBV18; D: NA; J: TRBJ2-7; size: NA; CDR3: CASSPNRDGRNEQYF; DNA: TGTGCCAGCTCACCAAACCGGGACGGCAGGAACGAGCAGTACTTC
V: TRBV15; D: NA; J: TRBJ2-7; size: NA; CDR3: CATSRVRTAYEQYF; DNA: TGTGCCACCAGCAGAGTTAGGACAGCCTACGAGCAGTACTTC
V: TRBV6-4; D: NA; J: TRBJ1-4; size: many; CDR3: CASSDGPGGEKLFF; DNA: TGTGCCAGCAGTGACGGACCTGGCGGCGAAAAACTGTTTTTT
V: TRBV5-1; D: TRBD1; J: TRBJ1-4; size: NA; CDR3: CASSPSGGGDEKLFF; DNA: TGCGCCAGCAGCCCGTCAGGGGGCGGGGATGAAAAACTGTTTTTT
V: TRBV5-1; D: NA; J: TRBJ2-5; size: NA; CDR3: CASSSGQETQYF; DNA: TGCGCCAGCAGCTCGGGGCAAGAGACCCAGTACTTC
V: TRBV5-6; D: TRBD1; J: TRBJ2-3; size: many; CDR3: CASSSPTGGFGQYF; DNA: TGTGCCAGCAGCTCCCCGACAGGGGGCTTCGGGCAGTATTTT
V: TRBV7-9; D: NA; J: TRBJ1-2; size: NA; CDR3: CASSSGPRGYTF; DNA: TGTGCCAGCAGCTCCGGACCGCGGGGCTACACCTTC
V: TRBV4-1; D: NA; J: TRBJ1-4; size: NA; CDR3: CASSQVTGQLFF; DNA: TGCGCCAGCAGCCAAGTAACAGGTCAACTGTTTTTT
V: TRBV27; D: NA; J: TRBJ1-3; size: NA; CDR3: CASSLGDPPPGNTIYF; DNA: TGTGCCAGCAGTTTAGGGGACCCACCTCCTGGAAACACCATATATTTT
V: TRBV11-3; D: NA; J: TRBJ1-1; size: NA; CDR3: CASSFQGNTEAFF; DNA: TGTGCCAGCAGCTTCCAGGGTAACACTGAAGCTTTCTTT
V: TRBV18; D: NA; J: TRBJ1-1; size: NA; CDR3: CASSLRTARGVTEAFF; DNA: TGTGCCAGCTCACTTCGGACCGCCCGAGGGGTCACTGAAGCTTTCTTT